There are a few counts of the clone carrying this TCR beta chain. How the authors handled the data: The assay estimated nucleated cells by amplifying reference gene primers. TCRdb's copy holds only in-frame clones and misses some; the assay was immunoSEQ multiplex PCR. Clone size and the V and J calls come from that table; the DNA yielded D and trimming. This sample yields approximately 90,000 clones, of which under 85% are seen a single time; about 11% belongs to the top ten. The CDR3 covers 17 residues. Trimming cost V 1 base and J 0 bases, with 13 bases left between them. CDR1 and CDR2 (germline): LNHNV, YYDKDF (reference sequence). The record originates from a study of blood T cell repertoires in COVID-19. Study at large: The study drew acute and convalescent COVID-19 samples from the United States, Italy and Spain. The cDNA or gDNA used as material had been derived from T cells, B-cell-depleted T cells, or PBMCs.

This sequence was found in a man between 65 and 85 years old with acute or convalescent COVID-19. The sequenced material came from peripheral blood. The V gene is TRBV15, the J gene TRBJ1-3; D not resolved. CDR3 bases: TGTGCCACCAGCAGAGGGATAGGCGGAAACTCTGGAAACACCATATATTTT. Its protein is CATSRGIGGNSGNTIYF.